The TCR beta chain described here comes from a study of T cell responses to AZD1222 COVID-19 vaccine. CDR3 size: 13 residues. The junction had 8 bases not matched to a gene; V was cut back by 9 bases and J by 10 bases. Germline values: CDR1 ENHRY, CDR2 SYGVKD. Method: immunoSEQ multiplex PCR; TCRdb's copy keeps in-frame clones and lacks some. The data hold more than 70,000 clones, with nearly 90% observed a single time. This clonotype was obtained from an adult who received the AZD1222 COVID-19 vaccine. The starting material was peripheral blood, obtained 28 days after the second AZD1222 dose. This chain joins TRBV10-3 and TRBJ1-6; TRBD1 matches 8 bases. The CDR3 DNA reads TGTGCCATTTCCGGGACAGGACGGTCACCCCTCCACTTT. This translates into CAISGTGRSPLHF.